The 27 T cell receptor beta chains reported below all come from one sample, sequenced in a study of cytomegalovirus exposure and HLA in healthy donors. Both 60 Vbeta primers and 13 Jbeta primers went into the PCR. Data came from immunoSEQ multiplex PCR; TCRdb stores just in-frame clones and leaves some out. Here the sample spans 90,000 to 100,000 clones, 69% being singletons. Sequencing was carried out using PBMCs. These TCRs come from a man aged 50 to 59 in good health and CMV-seronegative.

CDR3 DNA sequence: TGCGCCAGCAGCCGGACTCCCCAAGAGACCCAGTACTTC. It specifies CASSRTPQETQYF. The chain uses TRBV5-1 and TRBJ2-5; tentatively, D is TRBD2 (5 bases). Trimming stripped 4 bases from V and 1 base from J, with 8 bases between. The CDR3 is made up of 13 amino acids. Per germline, CDR1 SGHRS and CDR2 YFSETQ.

This chain links TRBV5-1 with TRBJ1-1; TRBD1 aligns across 7 bases. V was pared by 0 bases and J by 1 base, with 9 bases of the junction left unmatched. Germline values: CDR1 SGHRS, CDR2 YFSETQ. The CDR3 is 17 amino acids. The CDR3 protein is CASSLDGTVGENTEAFF. The DNA for the CDR3 is TGCGCCAGCAGCTTGGATGGGACAGTGGGCGAGAACACTGAAGCTTTCTTT.

This rearrangement joins TRBV6-5 to TRBJ2-1; tentative D call: TRBD1 (6 bases). The CDR3 sequence is 15 residues long. V lost 2 bases and J lost 8, with 16 bases in between. CDR1 is MNHEY, CDR2 SVGAGI, per germline. CDR3: CASSYQPGTPDEQFF. The CDR3 region has the DNA TGTGCCAGCAGTTACCAGCCCGGGACACCCGATGAGCAGTTCTTC.

The chain uses TRBV5-1 and TRBJ1-1, with D hard to call. With 2 bases removed from V and 9 bases from J, the gap between germline ends came to 14 bases. The CDR3 has 13 residues. CDR1 and CDR2 (germline): SGHRS, YFSETQ. The CDR3 DNA follows: TGCGCCAGCAGCTTAAGGGCGGGCCCACAAGCTTTCTTT. Amino acid sequence: CASSLRAGPQAFF.

V and J are TRBV7-2 and TRBJ2-1; 7 nucleotides match TRBD1. The CDR3 has 15 amino acids. V shed 5 bases and J 3 bases; nucleotides not matched to a gene: 7. Germline V lookup: CDR1 SGHTA, CDR2 FQGNSA. CDR3 in amino acids: CASSPDRTFYNEQFF. CDR3 DNA sequence: TGTGCCAGCAGCCCGGACAGGACTTTCTACAATGAGCAGTTCTTC. The complete variable domain, with remaining parts taken from reference TRBV7-2 and TRBJ2-1, reads GAGVSQSPSNKVTEKGKDVELRCDPISGHTALYWYRQSLGQGLEFLIYFQGNSAPDKSGLPSDRFSAERTGGSVSTLTIQRTQQEDSAVYLCASSPDRTFYNEQFFGPGTRLTVL.

V is TRBV5-6 and J is TRBJ1-6; 8 bases map to TRBD1. CDR3 length: 15 amino acids. With 2 bases clipped from V and 7 bases from J, the junction kept 5 bases outside the gene matches. The V gene's germline CDR1 is SGHDT and CDR2 YYEEEE. The CDR3 reads CASSFVQGVNSPLHF. The CDR3 coding sequence is TGTGCCAGCAGCTTTGTACAGGGGGTGAATTCACCCCTCCACTTT.

This clone was counted a few times. The CDR3 nucleotides read TGTGCCTGGAGTATGACAGCCGGCCATGAAGCTTTCTTT. Translating it yields CAWSMTAGHEAFF. This chain connects TRBV30 to TRBJ1-1, with D maybe TRBD1 (5 bases). The CDR3 totals 13 residues. CDR1 and CDR2 (germline): GTSNPN, SVGIG (reference sequence). Trimming cost V 2 bases and J 7 bases, with 14 bases left between them.

The gene calls are TRBV11-3 and TRBJ2-3; TRBD2 matches at 10 bases. The trim removed 1 base at V and 9 bases at J, leaving 4 bases unmatched. Germline V gene sequence: CDR1 SGHNT, CDR2 YENEEA. This CDR3 is built from 14 residues. In DNA, the CDR3 is TGTGCCAGCAGCTTAGCTAGCGGGGGAGGCACGCAGTATTTT. Amino acids: CASSLASGGGTQYF.

The chain links TRBV27 to TRBJ2-1; TRBD2 is a possible D gene (5 bases). Trimming left V 4 bases short and J 2 bases short, with 9 bases between. Germline CDR1 MNHEY, CDR2 SMNVEV (reference sequence). There are 14 residues in the CDR3. In DNA, the CDR3 is TGTGCCAGCAGTTCTCAGAGGGCCTACAATGAGCAGTTCTTC. Translation gives CASSSQRAYNEQFF.

This clone showed up just a few times. V and J are TRBV6-5 and TRBJ1-1, with D hard to call. Germline V CDR1 and CDR2: MNHEY, SVGAGI. Trimming took off 5 bases at V and 1 base at J, with 11 bases between the two ends. This CDR3 is built from 14 residues. In DNA form, the CDR3 reads TGTGCCAGCAGTCCACGGGTCGGGAACACTGAAGCTTTCTTT. This encodes CASSPRVGNTEAFF.

The chain uses TRBV28 and TRBJ1-5; maybe TRBD1 (5 bases). Between the trimmed V and J ends, which lost 2 bases and 2 bases, there was a span of 7 bases. The length of the CDR3 is 14 residues. The germline CDR1 and CDR2 sequences are MDHEN and SYDVKM. This CDR3 reads CASSLVRGNQPQHF. The CDR3 nucleotides read TGTGCCAGCAGTTTAGTCAGGGGCAATCAGCCCCAGCATTTT.

This clone was seen just once. The chain combines TRBV19 with TRBJ1-5, with 12 bases fitting TRBD1. CDR3 length: 14 amino acids. Germline lookup yields CDR1 LNHDA and CDR2 SQIVND (reference sequence). After removal of 8 bases from V and 6 bases from J, the junction contained 5 bases not matched to a gene. This CDR3 reads CASGGQGASQPQHF. DNA for the CDR3: TGTGCCAGTGGGGGACAGGGGGCATCTCAGCCCCAGCATTTT.

This clone was seen only once. V usage is TRBV5-6 and J usage is TRBJ1-6, with D uncertain. Per germline, CDR1 SGHDT and CDR2 YYEEEE. With 5 bases removed from V and 4 bases from J, the gap between germline ends came to 7 bases. This CDR3 has 13 amino acids. In DNA, the CDR3 is TGTGCCAGCAGGACTAGATATAATTCACCCCTCCACTTT. The encoded protein is CASRTRYNSPLHF.

DNA for the CDR3: TGCAGTGCTACACCACGAGGGCCCCTTTACTTC. This translates into CSATPRGPLYF. This chain links TRBV20-1 with TRBJ2-5, with D perhaps matching TRBD2 (5 bases). This CDR3 region has 11 residues. The germline V gene encodes CDR1 DFQATT and CDR2 SNEGSKA (reference sequence). Deletions cut 4 bases from V and 14 bases from J, with 17 bases between.

The table lists this clone with a count of one. Within the sample, other DNA sequences also encode this same CDR3. This chain links TRBV2 with TRBJ1-5, with TRBD1 matching 11 bases. This CDR3 region has 15 residues. V lost 4 bases to trimming and J lost 2 bases; unmatched junction nucleotides: 1. Germline assignment: CDR1 SNHLY and CDR2 FYNNEI. For the CDR3, the DNA is TGTGCCAGCAGTGGGACAGGGGGCGGCAATCAGCCCCAGCATTTT. Its protein product is CASSGTGGGNQPQHF.

This clone came up a few times. This chain links TRBV30 with TRBJ1-1, with D maybe TRBD1 (5 bases). The germline V gene has CDR1 GTSNPN and CDR2 SVGIG (reference sequence). The V and J ends lost 0 bases and 11 bases respectively, with 13 bases between them. This CDR3 is 12 amino acids long. In DNA form, the CDR3 reads TGTGCCTGGAGTGTAAGCAGGGTTGTGGCTTTCTTT. Translation: CAWSVSRVVAFF.

The gene calls are TRBV15 and TRBJ2-7; D might be TRBD1 (6 bases). The V end was cut by 0 bases, the J end by 5 bases, with 11 bases between. The CDR3 is 14 residues long. The germline V gene has CDR1 LNHNV and CDR2 YYDKDF (reference sequence). CDR3 sequence: CATSRDVGANEQYV. The CDR3 DNA sequence: TGTGCCACCAGCAGAGATGTGGGGGCTAACGAGCAGTACGTC.

The V call is TRBV19, the J call TRBJ1-1; D is unresolved. CDR3 length equals 11 residues. Germline V gene data show CDR1 as LNHDA and CDR2 as SQIVND (reference sequence). The ends were cut back, 6 bases at V and 6 bases at J, with 8 bases in the middle. The CDR3 region has the DNA TGTGCCAGTAGCCATCACTCTGAAGCTTTCTTT. This sequence encodes CASSHHSEAFF.

This clone has just a few counts. The chain links TRBV4-3 to TRBJ2-7; 7 nucleotides align to TRBD1. The length of the CDR3 is 15 residues. Germline CDR1 is LGHNA and CDR2 is YSLEER. Trimming at V came to 6 bases and at J to 3 bases, leaving 11 bases not matched to a gene. CDR3 nucleotide sequence: TGCGCCAGCAGTCCTCTTGCGACAGGGAACTACGAGCAGTACTTC. Encoded protein: CASSPLATGNYEQYF.

This clone showed up just once. V is TRBV27 and J is TRBJ2-2; a possible D gene is TRBD2 (5 bases). The CDR3 sequence is 16 residues long. Germline loops: CDR1 MNHEY, CDR2 SMNVEV (reference sequence). The ends were cut back, 3 bases at V and 3 bases at J, with 14 bases in the middle. This chain's CDR3 is CASSFRAVGYTGELFF. In DNA, the CDR3 is TGTGCCAGCAGTTTCCGAGCGGTGGGCTACACCGGGGAGCTGTTTTTT.

The genes are TRBV5-6 and TRBJ2-1; 14 bases are a match to TRBD2. Germline CDR1 SGHDT, CDR2 YYEEEE. This CDR3 is built from 18 residues. V lost 2 bases and J lost 4; bases outside the gene matches: 8. CDR3 nucleotides: TGTGCCAGCAGCTTCCCGACTAGCGGGAGGGCCGGGTACAATGAGCAGTTCTTC. Translation gives CASSFPTSGRAGYNEQFF.

The V and J genes are TRBV7-6 and TRBJ1-4; TRBD1 might be the D (5 bases). Trimming stripped 4 bases from V and 4 bases from J, with 13 bases between. In germline, CDR1 is SGHVS, CDR2 FNYEAQ. The CDR3 runs 15 residues. CDR3 amino acids: CASSSDGGYNEKLFF. The CDR3 region has the DNA TGTGCCAGCAGCTCTGACGGGGGTTATAATGAAAAACTGTTTTTT.

The rearrangement links TRBV29-1 to TRBJ2-5; tentatively, D is TRBD2 (6 bases). The CDR3 is made up of 14 amino acids. The V gene's germline CDR1 is SQVTM and CDR2 ANQGSEA. Trimming left V 6 bases short and J 1 base short, with 15 bases between. The CDR3 DNA follows: TGCAGCGTAGCTCCTGGGGGGACCCAAGAGACCCAGTACTTC. Protein: CSVAPGGTQETQYF.

The chain couples TRBV11-3 to TRBJ2-7; possible D gene TRBD1, 5 bases. V lost 3 bases, J lost 0 bases, and 6 bases lay in between. CDR3 length: 13 residues. Germline CDR1 reads SGHNT; CDR2 reads YENEEA. CDR3 coding DNA: TGTGCCAGCAGCTTTACAGGCTCCTACGAGCAGTACTTC. Protein product: CASSFTGSYEQYF.

In this sample, this clone turned up a few times. This chain joins TRBV4-2 and TRBJ1-1; possibly TRBD1 for D (6 bases). The CDR3 is 16 amino acids. Trimming stripped 0 bases from V and 1 base from J, with 12 bases between. Germline CDR1 is LGHNA and CDR2 is YNFKEQ. This CDR3 is CASSQDKGEGNTEAFF. CDR3 DNA sequence: TGTGCCAGCAGCCAAGATAAGGGGGAAGGGAACACTGAAGCTTTCTTT.

The rearrangement joins TRBV5-1 to TRBJ2-7; TRBD2 aligns across 8 bases. Unmatched junction bases numbered 4, after V lost 2 bases and J lost 3 bases. Germline V lookup: CDR1 SGHRS, CDR2 YFSETQ. The CDR3 is 14 residues long. The CDR3 DNA reads as TGCGCCAGCAGCTTAGCGGGGGCTATCTACGAGCAGTACTTC. Translation gives CASSLAGAIYEQYF.

The CDR3 DNA reads TGTGCCAGCAGTGAATTTAGGCAGGGGCGTGAAAAACTGTTTTTT. Protein product: CASSEFRQGREKLFF. This rearrangement joins TRBV2 to TRBJ1-4; TRBD1 is a possible D gene (6 bases). Trimming pared 2 bases from V and 7 bases from J, leaving 14 bases between. The CDR3 totals 15 residues. Germline CDR1 is SNHLY and CDR2 is FYNNEI.